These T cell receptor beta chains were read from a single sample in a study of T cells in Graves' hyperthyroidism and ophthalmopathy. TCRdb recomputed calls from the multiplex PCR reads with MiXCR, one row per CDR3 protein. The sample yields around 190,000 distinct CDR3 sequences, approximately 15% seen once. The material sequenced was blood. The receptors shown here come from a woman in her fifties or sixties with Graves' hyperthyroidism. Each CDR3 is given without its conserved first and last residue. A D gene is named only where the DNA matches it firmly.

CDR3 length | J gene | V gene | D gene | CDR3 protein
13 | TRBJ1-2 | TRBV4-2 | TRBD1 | ASSPGQGRNYGYT
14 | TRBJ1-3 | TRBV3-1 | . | ASSPGLVLSGNTIY
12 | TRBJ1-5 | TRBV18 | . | ASSPGVGNQPQH
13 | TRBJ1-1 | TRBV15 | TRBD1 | ATSRGQGGITEAF
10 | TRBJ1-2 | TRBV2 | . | ASSRSAHGYT
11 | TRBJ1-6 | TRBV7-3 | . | ASSSGWNSPLH
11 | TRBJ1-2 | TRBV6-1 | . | ASSEYEGRGYT
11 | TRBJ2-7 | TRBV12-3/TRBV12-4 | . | ASSFVGGYEQY
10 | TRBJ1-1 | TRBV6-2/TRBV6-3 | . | ASRERVTEAF
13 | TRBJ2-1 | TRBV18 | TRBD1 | ASSIGTGGHNEQF
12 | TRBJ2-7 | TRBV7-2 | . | ASSLVPGPGEQY
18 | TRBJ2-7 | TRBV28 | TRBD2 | ASGPVPDLLWRGESYEQY
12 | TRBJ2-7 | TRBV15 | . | ATSTGGSSYEQY
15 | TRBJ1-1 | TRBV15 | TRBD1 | ATSRDRSQGANTEAF
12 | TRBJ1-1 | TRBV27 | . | ASSLSRLNTEAF
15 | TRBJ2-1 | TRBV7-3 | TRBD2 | ASSPQGSSGGAIEQF
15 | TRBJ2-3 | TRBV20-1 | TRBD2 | SARDLNSGGTADTQY
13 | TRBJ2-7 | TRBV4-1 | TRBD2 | ASSHSSGGTYEQY
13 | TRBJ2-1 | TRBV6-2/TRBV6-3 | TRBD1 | ASSAIGTVYNEQF
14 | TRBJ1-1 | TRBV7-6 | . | ASSLGRTAMNTEAF
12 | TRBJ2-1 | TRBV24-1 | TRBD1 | ATSDPGQGDEQF
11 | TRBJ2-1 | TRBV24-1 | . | ATSDLQIREQF
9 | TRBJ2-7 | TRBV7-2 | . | ASSPRNEQY
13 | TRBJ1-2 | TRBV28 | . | ASSLVGSLIYGYT
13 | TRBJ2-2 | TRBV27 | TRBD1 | ASSFQDRGLGELF
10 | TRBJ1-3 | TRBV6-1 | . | ASTLSGNTIY
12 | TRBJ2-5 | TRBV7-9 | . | ASSSSGWQETQY
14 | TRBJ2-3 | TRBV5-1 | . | ASSPRGTVDTDTQY
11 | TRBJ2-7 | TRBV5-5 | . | ASSLGKGTEQY